This is a list of T cell receptor beta chains from one sample in a study of blood T cell repertoires in COVID-19. Produced via immunoSEQ multiplex PCR; TCRdb's table is partial and in-frame only. The table shows over 350,000 clones, with roughly nine tenths occurring only once. Sequenced: PBMCs or T cells enriched from blood (not recorded which). Every receptor here comes from a woman under 30 with acute COVID-19. CDR3s include the opening cysteine and the closing phenylalanine or tryptophan. The D gene is left open where the match is weak. Clone size is given for some rows only: seen once, a few or many times, or a class if the clone is expanded.

clone_size,j_call,v_call,d_call,cdr3_nt,cdr3_aa
.,TRBJ1-1,TRBV15,.,TGTGCCACCAGCAGACCCCCGGGAGGGAACACTGAAGCTTTCTTT,CATSRPPGGNTEAFF
.,TRBJ2-5,TRBV28,.,TGTGCCAGCAGTGAGGGCAGTATGGAGACCCAGTACTTC,CASSEGSMETQYF
.,TRBJ2-7,TRBV30,.,TGTGCCCTCAAAAAGGGGCAGACCTACGAGCAGTACTTC,CALKKGQTYEQYF
few,TRBJ2-3,TRBV6-5,TRBD1,TGTGCCAGCGTGCGACAGGGTGCTAGCACAGATACGCAGTATTTT,CASVRQGASTDTQYF
.,TRBJ1-5,TRBV27,.,TGTGCCAGCAGTTTACAGGGGAGGGAACAGCCCCAGCATTTT,CASSLQGREQPQHF
.,TRBJ2-7,TRBV4-1,TRBD2,TGCGCCAGCAGCCACTCAGGGGCGGGAGGATCCGAGCAGTACTTC,CASSHSGAGGSEQYF
.,TRBJ2-1,TRBV29-1,TRBD1,TGCAGCGGCGACAGGGGGAGCTCCTACAATGAGCAGTTCTTC,CSGDRGSSYNEQFF
.,TRBJ2-2,TRBV2,.,TGTGCCAGCAGTGATATAGGGGTTAAGTCCGGCGGGGAGCTGTTTTTT,CASSDIGVKSGGELFF
.,TRBJ1-5,TRBV2,TRBD1,TGTGCCAGCAGTGAGGGGGACAGGGACTGGGATGAGCCCCAGCATTTT,CASSEGDRDWDEPQHF
.,TRBJ2-5,TRBV5-1,TRBD1,TGCGCCAGCAGCGGACGGACAGGGGGAGGAGAGACCCAGTACTTC,CASSGRTGGGETQYF
.,TRBJ2-3,TRBV7-2,TRBD2,TGTGCCAGCAGCAGACTAGCGGGAACAGATACGCAGTATTTT,CASSRLAGTDTQYF
.,TRBJ2-3,TRBV20-1,TRBD2,TGCAGTGCTAGTTTTGCGGGGGTGGATACGCAGTATTTT,CSASFAGVDTQYF
few,TRBJ1-4,TRBV30,.,TGTGCCTGGAGTGTCCGAGGGCTACTGTTTTTT,CAWSVRGLLFF
.,TRBJ2-5,TRBV19,.,TGTGCCAGTAGTCCCGACTGGGAAGAGACCCAGTACTTC,CASSPDWEETQYF
.,TRBJ2-7,TRBV7-2,TRBD2,TGTGCCAGCAGCCCTAGATTGGGCGGGGGGTCCTACGAGCAGTACTTC,CASSPRLGGGSYEQYF
.,TRBJ2-7,TRBV4-1,.,TGCGCCAGCAGCCCGATCCCTACAGGAACCGGCTACGAGCAGTACTTC,CASSPIPTGTGYEQYF
.,TRBJ2-7,TRBV2,.,TGTGCCAGCGATCTGAGCTCCTACGAGCAGTACTTC,CASDLSSYEQYF
.,TRBJ2-3,TRBV9,TRBD1,TGTGCCAGCAGCGCCCGCTCAGGGGGCGGCACAGATACGCAATATTTT,CASSARSGGGTDTQYF
.,TRBJ2-2,TRBV10-1,.,TGCGCCAGCAGTGCTTCAGGCGGGGCGCTGTTTTTT,CASSASGGALFF
.,TRBJ2-5,TRBV5-1,TRBD1,TGCGCCAGCAGCTTGGAACAGGGGGTCGCAGAGACCCAGTACTTC,CASSLEQGVAETQYF
.,TRBJ2-2,TRBV18,.,TGTGCCAGCTCACCTTCGATGGCCATCGCCGGGGAGCTGTTTTTT,CASSPSMAIAGELFF
.,TRBJ2-5,TRBV18,.,TGTGCCAGCTCCCCCGGACATGTTGGAGAGACCCAGTACTTC,CASSPGHVGETQYF
.,TRBJ2-7,TRBV7-2,.,TGTGCCAGCAGCTTGGGGTCGGGGATCTCCTACGAGCAGTACTTC,CASSLGSGISYEQYF
.,TRBJ2-7,TRBV18,.,TGTGCCAGCTCACCTAGTGACAGTACCTACGAGCAGTACTTC,CASSPSDSTYEQYF
.,TRBJ1-2,TRBV5-1,.,TGCGCCAGCAGCTTGGCCAGGAACAACTATGGCTACACCTTC,CASSLARNNYGYTF
.,TRBJ2-2,TRBV2,.,TGTGCCAGCATTGTCCGGGTCCCCGGGGAGCTGTTTTTT,CASIVRVPGELFF
once,TRBJ2-7,TRBV27,TRBD2,TGTGCCAGCAGCCCCAATAGCGGGAAAGGTCTCTACGAGCAGTACTTC,CASSPNSGKGLYEQYF
once,TRBJ2-1,TRBV11-2,TRBD1,TGTGCCAGCAGCTCACAGGGGGCGCATTACAATGAGCAGTTCTTC,CASSSQGAHYNEQFF
few,TRBJ1-2,TRBV7-9,TRBD1,TGTGCCAGCAGGACGACGACAGGGCTGAACTATGGCTACACCTTC,CASRTTTGLNYGYTF
.,TRBJ2-3,TRBV9,TRBD2,TGTGCCAGCAGCGTAAGCGGGGGGGCCTCCAGCACAGATACGCAGTATTTT,CASSVSGGASSTDTQYF
.,TRBJ2-7,TRBV2,TRBD2,TGTGCCAGCGGGGGGGAAGGCTCCTACGAGCAGTACTTC,CASGGEGSYEQYF
.,TRBJ1-1,TRBV6-5,.,TGTGCCAGCAGTTCCCAGGGGCACACTGAAGCTTTCTTT,CASSSQGHTEAFF
.,TRBJ2-7,TRBV29-1,.,TGCAGCGTTGTCCGGGCAGGGAACTATTACGAGCAGTACTTC,CSVVRAGNYYEQYF
.,TRBJ2-7,TRBV19,TRBD2,TGTGCCAGTAAATCGGGAGGGGATTACGAGCAGTACTTC,CASKSGGDYEQYF
.,TRBJ1-2,TRBV5-4,.,TGTGCCAGCAGCCAGGGTGGCATTAACTATGGCTACACCTTC,CASSQGGINYGYTF
.,TRBJ2-5,TRBV19,.,TGTGCCACCCGCAGGGGAGGGCAAGAGACCCAGTACTTC,CATRRGGQETQYF
.,TRBJ2-1,TRBV30,TRBD2,TGTGCCTGGAGACGAGTAGCGGGAAGCTTAAACAATGAGCAGTTCTTC,CAWRRVAGSLNNEQFF